The rows below give T cell receptor beta chains drawn from one sample of a study of T-cell memory formation after mild COVID-19. Via MiXCR, TCRdb re-called the 5' RACE reads, giving one row per CDR3 protein. The sample holds hundreds of thousands of distinct CDR3 sequences; 20% are singletons and the top ten take roughly 8.4%. Material for sequencing was PBMCs or a T cell subset sorted from them (not recorded which). The receptors here all came from an adult woman who had mild COVID-19 (a few samples of this study predate the infection). Cell type and time point are not known. Both conserved end residues are part of each CDR3. Each record gives: J gene, V gene, CDR3 protein.

TRBJ2-2,TRBV4-3,CASSHINSGNAGELFF
TRBJ2-2,TRBV6-2/TRBV6-3,CASSSYSPGVRRTGELFF
TRBJ1-2,TRBV5-6,CASTLRTGAPAGYTF
TRBJ2-1,TRBV6-6,CASSYYPPGTSVNEQFF
TRBJ2-1,TRBV27,CASTPTGTGPARFNEQFF
TRBJ2-4,TRBV4-2,CASSQDREARIQYF
TRBJ2-2,TRBV5-1,CASSLAAANTGELFF
TRBJ2-3,TRBV7-9,CASSLVGYTQYF
TRBJ2-7,TRBV6-2/TRBV6-3,CASSLDSRSMQYF
TRBJ1-5,TRBV29-1,CSVVFSGQPQHF
TRBJ2-5,TRBV5-1,CASSLAGQGVQTQYF
TRBJ2-5,TRBV11-2,CASSLDALVRETQYF
TRBJ2-7,TRBV29-1,CSVATDRFSYEQYF
TRBJ1-4,TRBV5-1,CASSWGLGVTNEKLFF
TRBJ2-1,TRBV5-1,CASSLDASGGKQFF
TRBJ2-7,TRBV20-1,CSAIRTGGGEQYF
TRBJ2-1,TRBV11-1,CASSSQGSTRGEQFF
TRBJ1-4,TRBV27,CASSPHLGQGREKLFF
TRBJ2-7,TRBV5-4,CASSPRGGADVEQYF
TRBJ2-7,TRBV15,CATSARQGYEQYF
TRBJ2-7,TRBV4-2,CASIGTGPDEQYF
TRBJ2-1,TRBV20-1,CSAWVPSRRRDTNEQFF